The rows below give T cell receptor beta chains drawn from one sample of a study of beta chain features in type 1 diabetes. Only in-frame clones appear in the TCRdb table, and some are missing; sequencing was by immunoSEQ multiplex PCR. This table has roughly 300,000 clones, approximately 14% appearing once. The sequenced sample was naive CD4+ T cells from blood. The receptors originated from a man aged 30 to 45 with type 1 diabetes. Both conserved end residues are part of each CDR3. Fields, in order: V gene, D gene, J gene, clone size, CDR3 length, CDR3 DNA, CDR3 protein. A D gene is named only where the DNA matches it firmly. Not all rows give a size; the values are once, few, many and, for expanded clones, a class.

V: TRBV7-2
D: TRBD1
J: TRBJ1-2
size: few
length: 15
DNA: TGTGCCAGCAGCCCGCGACAGGGGCCCAACTATGGCTACACCTTC
CDR3: CASSPRQGPNYGYTF

V: TRBV7-2
D: NA
J: TRBJ2-1
size: NA
length: 13
DNA: TGTGCCAGCAGCCCGTACGGGTACAATGAGCAGTTCTTC
CDR3: CASSPYGYNEQFF

V: TRBV7-2
D: NA
J: TRBJ1-4
size: few
length: 15
DNA: TGTGCCAGCAGCCTTCGATTACACCGGGGGGAAAAACTGTTTTTT
CDR3: CASSLRLHRGEKLFF

V: TRBV27
D: NA
J: TRBJ2-7
size: few
length: 16
DNA: TGTGCCAGCAGTTATCAAGCGGACCGCCAGTCCTACGAGCAGTACTTC
CDR3: CASSYQADRQSYEQYF

V: TRBV28
D: NA
J: TRBJ1-2
size: few
length: 14
DNA: TGTGCCAGCAGTTCCGACGGGACACGTCGTGACTACACCTTC
CDR3: CASSSDGTRRDYTF

V: TRBV14
D: NA
J: TRBJ1-1
size: few
length: 13
DNA: TGTGCCAGCAGCCAAGACAGGAACACTGAAGCTTTCTTT
CDR3: CASSQDRNTEAFF

V: TRBV27
D: NA
J: TRBJ2-1
size: NA
length: 13
DNA: TGTGCCAGCAGCACCATAGACGGGAGTGGGCCGTTCTTC
CDR3: CASSTIDGSGPFF

V: TRBV19
D: TRBD1
J: TRBJ1-1
size: NA
length: 16
DNA: TGTGCCAGTAGTATAGGCGACAGGGGGGGCGGCACTGAAGCTTTCTTT
CDR3: CASSIGDRGGGTEAFF

V: TRBV6-4
D: TRBD1
J: TRBJ2-6
size: NA
length: 15
DNA: TGTGCCAGCAGCATAACAGGGGCTGGGGCCAACGTCCTGACTTTC
CDR3: CASSITGAGANVLTF

V: TRBV30
D: NA
J: TRBJ2-2
size: NA
length: 13
DNA: TGTGCCTGGAGTGTTCGGGGCACCGGGGAGCTGTTTTTT
CDR3: CAWSVRGTGELFF

V: TRBV7-9
D: TRBD2
J: TRBJ2-3
size: few
length: 14
DNA: TGTGCCAGCAGCCATAGCGGGGGCACAGATACGCAGTATTTT
CDR3: CASSHSGGTDTQYF

V: TRBV5-5
D: NA
J: TRBJ1-5
size: NA
length: 12
DNA: TGTGCCAGCAGCGCGGAGGATCAGCCCCAGCATTTT
CDR3: CASSAEDQPQHF

V: TRBV13
D: TRBD2
J: TRBJ2-7
size: few
length: 14
DNA: TGTGCCAGCAGATTCAGCGGGAGTCGACACGAGCAGTACTTC
CDR3: CASRFSGSRHEQYF

V: TRBV5-4
D: NA
J: TRBJ1-1
size: NA
length: 14
DNA: TGTGCCAGCAGCTTGAACCAGATGAACACTGAAGCTTTCTTT
CDR3: CASSLNQMNTEAFF

V: TRBV7-9
D: TRBD1
J: TRBJ2-7
size: few
length: 18
DNA: TGTGCCAGCAGCCCAACAAACATTCGGACAGGGAAAGGCTACGAGCAGTACTTC
CDR3: CASSPTNIRTGKGYEQYF

V: TRBV7-9
D: NA
J: TRBJ1-1
size: few
length: 13
DNA: TGTGCCAGCAGCTTCCAGGTAAACACTGAAGCTTTCTTT
CDR3: CASSFQVNTEAFF

V: TRBV20-1
D: NA
J: TRBJ1-2
size: few
length: 10
DNA: TGCCTCCAGGGCCGCCTGGGCTACACCTTC
CDR3: CLQGRLGYTF

V: TRBV6-5
D: TRBD2
J: TRBJ2-7
size: few
length: 15
DNA: TGTGCCAGCAGTTACTCAGGGAGGGCCGGGAGGTCCCAGTACTTC
CDR3: CASSYSGRAGRSQYF

V: TRBV25-1
D: NA
J: TRBJ1-6
size: NA
length: 14
DNA: TGTGCCAGCAGTCGGGAAGGGAATAATTCACCCCTCCACTTT
CDR3: CASSREGNNSPLHF

V: TRBV7-8
D: NA
J: TRBJ2-7
size: NA
length: 14
DNA: TGTGCCAGCAGCTTCTCGACAGATCACTACGAGCAGTACTTC
CDR3: CASSFSTDHYEQYF

V: TRBV28
D: NA
J: TRBJ1-2
size: NA
length: 14
DNA: TGTGCCAGCAGTTTTTATAGGAGCGACCTTGGCTACACCTTC
CDR3: CASSFYRSDLGYTF

V: TRBV9
D: NA
J: TRBJ2-5
size: NA
length: 15
DNA: TGTGCCAGCAGCGAGACCGGGAGATTAGGGGAGACCCAGTACTTC
CDR3: CASSETGRLGETQYF

V: TRBV30
D: NA
J: TRBJ1-1
size: few
length: 13
DNA: TGTGCCTGGAGTAAACAGGGTAACACTGAAGCTTTCTTT
CDR3: CAWSKQGNTEAFF

V: TRBV7-9
D: NA
J: TRBJ1-1
size: NA
length: 13
DNA: TGTGCCAGCAGTTCTCAGATGAACACTGAAGCTTTCTTT
CDR3: CASSSQMNTEAFF

V: TRBV19
D: NA
J: TRBJ2-7
size: few
length: 14
DNA: TGTGCCAGTAGTACCCAACAGGGGAGGAACGAGCAGTACTTC
CDR3: CASSTQQGRNEQYF

V: TRBV9
D: NA
J: TRBJ2-6
size: few
length: 15
DNA: TGTGCCAGCAGCGATGGAGGGGCTGGGGCCAACGTCCTGACTTTC
CDR3: CASSDGGAGANVLTF

V: TRBV7-9
D: NA
J: TRBJ2-1
size: NA
length: 14
DNA: TGTGCCAGCAGCTTAGAAGGGAGGTTCGATGAGCAGTTCTTC
CDR3: CASSLEGRFDEQFF

V: TRBV30
D: NA
J: TRBJ1-4
size: NA
length: 14
DNA: TGTGCCTGGAGTGAAACAGCTTTTAATGAAAAACTGTTTTTT
CDR3: CAWSETAFNEKLFF

V: TRBV4-1
D: NA
J: TRBJ2-4
size: NA
length: 14
DNA: TGCGCCAGCAGCCAACTAATAGCCAAAAACATTCAGTACTTC
CDR3: CASSQLIAKNIQYF

V: TRBV5-5
D: TRBD1
J: TRBJ1-2
size: few
length: 15
DNA: TGTGCCAGCGGACTATCCGGGACAGGGGCGAGGGGCTACACCTTC
CDR3: CASGLSGTGARGYTF

V: TRBV5-1
D: NA
J: TRBJ2-3
size: few
length: 15
DNA: TGCGCCAGCATTCAAGGGGTCCATAGCACAGATACGCAGTATTTT
CDR3: CASIQGVHSTDTQYF

V: TRBV7-9
D: NA
J: TRBJ2-7
size: NA
length: 14
DNA: TGTGCCAGCAGCCGTAGGGGGAGTGTGGACGAGCAGTACTTC
CDR3: CASSRRGSVDEQYF

V: TRBV2
D: TRBD2
J: TRBJ2-1
size: few
length: 16
DNA: TGTGCCAGCAGTCGTGAACGAGCGGGATTAAGCAATGAGCAGTTCTTC
CDR3: CASSRERAGLSNEQFF

V: TRBV5-4
D: NA
J: TRBJ1-1
size: NA
length: 13
DNA: TGTGCCAGCAGCTTTCGGGGGAACACTGAAGCTTTCTTT
CDR3: CASSFRGNTEAFF

V: TRBV7-7
D: NA
J: TRBJ2-1
size: NA
length: 16
DNA: TGTGCCAGCAGCTCGAGAGCGGGCACCTCCTACAATGAGCAGTTCTTC
CDR3: CASSSRAGTSYNEQFF

V: TRBV18
D: TRBD2
J: TRBJ2-7
size: NA
length: 15
DNA: TGTGCCAGCTCACCTTCTAGCGGGAGTCAGGGCGAGCAGTACTTC
CDR3: CASSPSSGSQGEQYF

V: TRBV2
D: NA
J: TRBJ2-7
size: NA
length: 13
DNA: TGTGCCAGTGGGGCCCGCTTCTACTACGAGCAGTACTTC
CDR3: CASGARFYYEQYF

V: TRBV5-1
D: NA
J: TRBJ1-5
size: NA
length: 14
DNA: TGCGCCAGCAGCCCCTCCCCGGGGAATCAGCCCCAGCATTTT
CDR3: CASSPSPGNQPQHF

V: TRBV5-1
D: NA
J: TRBJ2-1
size: few
length: 14
DNA: TGCGCCAGCAGCTCGGTTACTGGTTACAATGAGCAGTTCTTC
CDR3: CASSSVTGYNEQFF

V: TRBV4-3
D: NA
J: TRBJ2-1
size: many
length: 14
DNA: TGCGCCAGCAGCCAAGATGGGAGTGCGTATGAGCAGTTCTTC
CDR3: CASSQDGSAYEQFF

V: TRBV6-6
D: NA
J: TRBJ2-1
size: NA
length: 14
DNA: TGTGCCAGCACCGTGGCAAACTCCTACAATGAGCAGTTCTTC
CDR3: CASTVANSYNEQFF

V: TRBV6-5
D: NA
J: TRBJ2-3
size: NA
length: 15
DNA: TGTGCCAGCAGTTACTCATGGACAGCTACTAATACGCAGTATTTT
CDR3: CASSYSWTATNTQYF

V: TRBV27
D: NA
J: TRBJ2-5
size: few
length: 13
DNA: TGTGCCAGCACCCGGGGAGCGGGAGAGACCCAGTACTTC
CDR3: CASTRGAGETQYF

V: TRBV29-1
D: TRBD1
J: TRBJ2-3
size: few
length: 12
DNA: TGCAGCCCCGGGACAGTGGGAGATACGCAGTATTTT
CDR3: CSPGTVGDTQYF

V: TRBV9
D: NA
J: TRBJ2-5
size: NA
length: 13
DNA: TGTGCCAGCAGCGTAAAGGCGCGGGAGACCCAGTACTTC
CDR3: CASSVKARETQYF

V: TRBV7-9
D: NA
J: TRBJ2-3
size: NA
length: 15
DNA: TGTGCCAGCAGCTTTGGGAGACTTAGCACAGATACGCAGTATTTT
CDR3: CASSFGRLSTDTQYF

V: TRBV7-2
D: NA
J: TRBJ2-1
size: few
length: 13
DNA: TGTGCCAGCAGCCGGACCCAGGGTAATGAGCAGTTCTTC
CDR3: CASSRTQGNEQFF

V: TRBV28
D: NA
J: TRBJ2-7
size: few
length: 13
DNA: TGTGCCAGCAGGCCCCTCTCGGGATACGAGCAGTACTTC
CDR3: CASRPLSGYEQYF

V: TRBV29-1
D: NA
J: TRBJ1-1
size: few
length: 13
DNA: TGCAGCTCAAGACAGAAAATGAACACTGAAGCTTTCTTT
CDR3: CSSRQKMNTEAFF

V: TRBV5-1
D: NA
J: TRBJ1-1
size: few
length: 15
DNA: TGCGCCAGCAGCTTGGATGTAGGGAGCAGCGCTGAAGCTTTCTTT
CDR3: CASSLDVGSSAEAFF

V: TRBV27
D: NA
J: TRBJ1-2
size: NA
length: 10
DNA: TGTGCCAGCAGTCGCTATGGCTACACCTTC
CDR3: CASSRYGYTF

V: TRBV30
D: NA
J: TRBJ2-7
size: NA
length: 12
DNA: TGTGCCTGGAGTGTACTCGGGGGCGAGCAGTACTTC
CDR3: CAWSVLGGEQYF

V: TRBV15
D: NA
J: TRBJ1-1
size: few
length: 14
DNA: TGTGCCACCAGCAGAACCAGGGTGGGCGCTGAAGCTTTCTTT
CDR3: CATSRTRVGAEAFF

V: TRBV7-2
D: TRBD1
J: TRBJ1-5
size: few
length: 15
DNA: TGTGCCAGCAGCCCGAGGACAGGGAGCAATCAGCCCCAGCATTTT
CDR3: CASSPRTGSNQPQHF

V: TRBV4-2
D: NA
J: TRBJ2-4
size: NA
length: 16
DNA: TGTGCCAGCAGCCAAGAAACAGGCGCTGCCAAAAACATTCAGTACTTC
CDR3: CASSQETGAAKNIQYF

V: TRBV29-1
D: NA
J: TRBJ2-7
size: few
length: 11
DNA: TGCAGCGTTGCTATGAGTTACGAGCAGTACTTC
CDR3: CSVAMSYEQYF

V: TRBV2
D: TRBD1
J: TRBJ2-6
size: few
length: 15
DNA: TGTGCCAGCAGTGAAGAGGGGGGACAGGGAGCGTTCCTGACTTTC
CDR3: CASSEEGGQGAFLTF

V: TRBV9
D: NA
J: TRBJ2-2
size: NA
length: 14
DNA: TGTGCCAGCCGATCCCGCGGAAACACCGGGGAGCTGTTTTTT
CDR3: CASRSRGNTGELFF

V: TRBV30
D: NA
J: TRBJ1-3
size: few
length: 12
DNA: TGTGCCTGGAGTGTATCAGGAAACACCATATATTTT
CDR3: CAWSVSGNTIYF